These 7 T cell receptor beta chains were sequenced from one sample in a study of regulatory and conventional T cells in RAG deficiency. Conventional CD4+ T cells were sorted from blood as CD25-low CD127-high cells. The method was immunoSEQ multiplex PCR; TCRdb's version includes in-frame clones alone and lacks a portion of them. This sample has hundreds of clones, with 36% found just once. Sequencing was carried out using CD4+ effector T cells sorted from blood. These TCRs come from a human donor with RAG deficiency presenting as severe combined immunodeficiency.

By share, this clone counts as large. The CDR3 spells CASSLITGLDQETQYF. The CDR3 DNA sequence: TGTGCCAGCAGCTTAATTACAGGGCTGGACCAAGAGACCCAGTACTTC. The chain has TRBV7-3 and TRBJ2-5, with a possible D match to TRBD1 (6 bases). The CDR3 is 16 residues long. Germline loops: CDR1 SGHTA, CDR2 FQGTGA. V lost 1 base, J lost 0 bases, and 12 bases lay in between.

This clone was recorded only once. The gene calls are TRBV30 and TRBJ1-2; D gene ambiguous. CDR1 is GTSNPN and CDR2 is SVGIG in the germline V gene (reference sequence). Trimming removed 4 bases from V and 4 bases from J, with 13 bases in between. The CDR3 consists of 13 residues. The CDR3 region has the DNA TGTGCCTGGACCCGCAGGTTCTCCTATGGCTACACCTTC. Translating it yields CAWTRRFSYGYTF.

The chain combines TRBV7-3 with TRBJ2-4, with 7 bases matching TRBD1. The CDR3 covers 13 residues. The V and J ends lost 3 bases and 4 bases, in that order; junction bases with no gene match: 0. Per the germline V gene, CDR1 is SGHTA and CDR2 is FQGTGA. The CDR3, as DNA: TGTGCCAGCAGCTTGGACAGGAAAAACATTCAGTACTTC. Translation: CASSLDRKNIQYF.

A few counts support this clone. The chain recombines TRBV19 with TRBJ1-4; tentatively, D is TRBD1 (5 bases). The V gene's germline CDR1 is LNHDA and CDR2 SQIVND (reference sequence). The length of the CDR3 is 15 residues. Trimming took 4 bases from V and 1 from J, leaving 10 bases between them. The CDR3 loop is CASSRRQRTNEKLFF. The CDR3 DNA reads as TGTGCCAGTAGTAGACGACAGCGAACTAATGAAAAACTGTTTTTT.

This clone was seen more than once but under ten times. J is TRBJ2-5 and V is TRBV30; TRBD1 agrees at 7 bases. The germline CDR1 and CDR2 sequences are GTSNPN and SVGIG (reference sequence). The V segment lost 0 bases and the J segment 4 bases; nucleotides outside the gene matches: 2. The CDR3 length is 13 residues. The DNA of the CDR3 is TGTGCCTGGAGTGTAGGGGGCCCAGAGACCCAGTACTTC. The encoded protein is CAWSVGGPETQYF.

J is TRBJ2-3 and V is TRBV5-1; no clear D gene. Between the trimmed V and J ends, which lost 2 bases and 5 bases, there was a span of 0 bases. The CDR3 consists of 10 residues. The germline V gene encodes CDR1 SGHRS and CDR2 YFSETQ. DNA for the CDR3: TGCGCCAGCAGCTTAGATACGCAGTATTTT. As protein: CASSLDTQYF.

The sample holds a few counts of this clone. This chain uses TRBV2 with TRBJ1-1; D is unclear. This CDR3 has 14 residues. Germline V CDR1 and CDR2: SNHLY, FYNNEI. Trimming stripped 6 bases from V and 5 bases from J, with 16 bases between. The chain's CDR3 is CASSPDPVGTEAFF. The CDR3 DNA reads as TGTGCCAGCAGCCCGGACCCGGTGGGGACTGAAGCTTTCTTT.